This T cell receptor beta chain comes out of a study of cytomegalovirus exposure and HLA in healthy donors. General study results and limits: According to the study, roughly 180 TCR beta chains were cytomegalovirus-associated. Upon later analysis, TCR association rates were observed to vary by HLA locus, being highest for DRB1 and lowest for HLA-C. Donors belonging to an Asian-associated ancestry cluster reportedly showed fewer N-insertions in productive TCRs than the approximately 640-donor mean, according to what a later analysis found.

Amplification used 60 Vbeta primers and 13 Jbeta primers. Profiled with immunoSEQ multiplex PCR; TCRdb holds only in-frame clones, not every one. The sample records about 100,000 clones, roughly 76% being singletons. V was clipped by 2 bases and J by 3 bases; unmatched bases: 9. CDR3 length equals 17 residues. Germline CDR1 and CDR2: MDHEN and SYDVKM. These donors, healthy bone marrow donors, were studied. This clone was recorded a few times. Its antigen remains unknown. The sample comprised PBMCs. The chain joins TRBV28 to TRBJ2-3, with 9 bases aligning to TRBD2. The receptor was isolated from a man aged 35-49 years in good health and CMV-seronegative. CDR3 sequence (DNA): TGTGCCAGCAGTTTACAACCTAGCGGGGACCTAACAGATACGCAGTATTTT. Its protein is CASSLQPSGDLTDTQYF.